This TCR beta chain was recovered during a study of shared clonotypes between healthy human individuals. As for the study in general: Each donor contributed plates that comprised three CD4 naive, three CD4 memory, two CD8 naive and one CD8 memory. Study-wide results and caveats: Of the naive CD4 clonotypes, around 5.2% were shared across several donors. Some clonotypes were shared by all four sorted-subset donors, while others were not shared. The non-shared ones had lower generation probabilities than the shared ones.

Assay: immunoSEQ multiplex PCR; the TCRdb copy retains only in-frame clones and omits some. This sample carries about a million clones, around three quarters of them seen once, and the ten largest clones take 0.89%. None of the donors, who were healthy HIV-negative adults, had recently had acute infections or vaccinations. Points on this clone: Antigen: not known.

The sequence derives from a man between 18 and 29 years old in good health. Some clones in this sample may be carry-over from other donors' samples. The sample comprised memory CD4+ T cells from PBMCs. Subset noted: CD45RA-negative fraction.

The CDR3 DNA follows: TGTGCCAGCAGTCACGACGGGGACGCTGCCGTGTCCCAGTACTTC. As protein: CASSHDGDAAVSQYF. This chain uses TRBV6-6 with TRBJ2-5; D assignment may be TRBD1 or TRBD2 (5 bases each). Trimming stripped 5 bases from V and 9 bases from J, with 22 bases between. Per germline, CDR1 MNHNY and CDR2 SVGAGI (reference sequence). This CDR3 is built from 15 residues.